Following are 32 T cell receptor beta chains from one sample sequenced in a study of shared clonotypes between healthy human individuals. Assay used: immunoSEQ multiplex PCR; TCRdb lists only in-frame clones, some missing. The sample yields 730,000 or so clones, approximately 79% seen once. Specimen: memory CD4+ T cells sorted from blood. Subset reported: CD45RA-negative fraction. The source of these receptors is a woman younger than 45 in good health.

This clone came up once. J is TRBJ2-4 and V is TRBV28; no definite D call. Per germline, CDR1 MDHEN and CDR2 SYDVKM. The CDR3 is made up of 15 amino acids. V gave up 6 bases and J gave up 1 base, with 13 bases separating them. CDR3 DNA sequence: TGTGCCAGCAGCTGGGTCGGGTCCGCCAAAAACATTCAGTACTTC. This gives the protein CASSWVGSAKNIQYF.

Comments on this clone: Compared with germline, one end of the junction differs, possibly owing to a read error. The CDR3 here is CASSLLARRQATQYF. DNA of the CDR3: TGTGCCAGCAGCTTACTGGCTAGAAGGCAAGCGACCCAGTACTTC. The V call is TRBV11-2, the J call TRBJ2-5; D is ambiguous. The CDR3 contains 15 residues. From germline, CDR1 is SGHAT and CDR2 FQNNGV. The whole variable domain, remainder taken from reference TRBV11-2 and TRBJ2-5, is EAGVAQSPRYKIIEKRQSVAFWCNPISGHATLYWYQQILGQGPKLLIQFQNNGVVDDSQLPKDRFSAERLKGVDSTLKIQPAKLEDSAVYLCASSLLARRQATQYFGPGTRLLVL.

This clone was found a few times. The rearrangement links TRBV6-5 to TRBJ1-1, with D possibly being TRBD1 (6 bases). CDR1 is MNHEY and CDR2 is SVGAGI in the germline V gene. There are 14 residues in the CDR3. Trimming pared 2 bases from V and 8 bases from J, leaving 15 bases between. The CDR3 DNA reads TGTGCCAGCAGTTACGAGGGGAGGGGACACGAAGCTTTCTTT. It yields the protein CASSYEGRGHEAFF.

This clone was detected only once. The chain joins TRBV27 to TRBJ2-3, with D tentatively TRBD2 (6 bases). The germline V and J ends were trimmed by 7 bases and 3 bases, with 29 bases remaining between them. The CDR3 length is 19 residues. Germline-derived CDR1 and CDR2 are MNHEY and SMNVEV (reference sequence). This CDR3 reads CASTLRGYGGEGRTDTQYF. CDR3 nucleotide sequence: TGTGCCAGCACCCTAAGAGGGTACGGGGGAGAGGGGAGGACAGATACGCAGTATTTT.

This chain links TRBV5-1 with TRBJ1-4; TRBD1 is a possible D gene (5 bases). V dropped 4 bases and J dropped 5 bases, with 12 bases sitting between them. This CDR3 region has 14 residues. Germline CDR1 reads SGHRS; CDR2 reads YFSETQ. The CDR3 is CASSALGDNEKLFF. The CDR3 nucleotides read TGCGCCAGCAGCGCCCTAGGGGACAATGAAAAACTGTTTTTT.

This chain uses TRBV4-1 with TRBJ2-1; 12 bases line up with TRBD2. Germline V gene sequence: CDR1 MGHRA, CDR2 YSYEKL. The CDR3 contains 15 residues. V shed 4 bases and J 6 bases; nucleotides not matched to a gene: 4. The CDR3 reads CASSRLAGVSNEQFF. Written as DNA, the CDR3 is TGCGCCAGCAGCCGACTAGCGGGAGTCTCCAATGAGCAGTTCTTC.

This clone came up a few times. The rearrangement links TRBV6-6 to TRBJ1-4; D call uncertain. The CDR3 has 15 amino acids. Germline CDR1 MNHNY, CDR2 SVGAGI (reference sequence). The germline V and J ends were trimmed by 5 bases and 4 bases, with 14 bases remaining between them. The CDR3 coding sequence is TGTGCCAGCAGTAAAATGACGACGCTTAATGAAAAACTGTTTTTT. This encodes CASSKMTTLNEKLFF.

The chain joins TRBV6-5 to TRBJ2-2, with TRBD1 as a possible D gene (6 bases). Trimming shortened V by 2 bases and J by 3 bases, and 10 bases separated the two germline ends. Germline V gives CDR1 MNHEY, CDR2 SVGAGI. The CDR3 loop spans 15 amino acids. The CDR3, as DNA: TGTGCCAGCAGTTACGACAGGAGCGACACCGGGGAGCTGTTTTTT. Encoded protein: CASSYDRSDTGELFF.

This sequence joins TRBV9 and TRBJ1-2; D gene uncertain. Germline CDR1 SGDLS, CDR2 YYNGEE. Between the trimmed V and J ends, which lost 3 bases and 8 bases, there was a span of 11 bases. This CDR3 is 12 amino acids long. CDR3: CASSARDEGYTF. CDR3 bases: TGTGCCAGCAGCGCCCGTGACGAGGGCTACACCTTC.

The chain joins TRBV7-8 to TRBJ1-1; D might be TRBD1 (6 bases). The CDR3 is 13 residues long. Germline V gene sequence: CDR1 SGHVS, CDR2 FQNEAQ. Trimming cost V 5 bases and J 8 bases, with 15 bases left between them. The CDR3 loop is CASSPGTPPEAFF. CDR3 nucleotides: TGTGCCAGCAGCCCTGGGACACCGCCAGAAGCTTTCTTT.

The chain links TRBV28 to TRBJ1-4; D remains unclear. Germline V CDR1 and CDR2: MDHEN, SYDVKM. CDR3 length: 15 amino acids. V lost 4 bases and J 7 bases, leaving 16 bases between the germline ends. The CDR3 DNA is TGTGCCAGCAGTTACAGAGGCAGAGGCGCTGAAAAACTGTTTTTT. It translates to CASSYRGRGAEKLFF.

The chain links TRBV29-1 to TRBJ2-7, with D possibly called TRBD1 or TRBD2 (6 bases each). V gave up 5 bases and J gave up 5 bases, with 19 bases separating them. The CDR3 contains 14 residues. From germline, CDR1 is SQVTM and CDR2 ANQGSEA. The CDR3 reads CSVSGARFPDEQYF. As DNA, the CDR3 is TGCAGCGTTTCGGGGGCCCGGTTTCCGGACGAGCAGTACTTC.

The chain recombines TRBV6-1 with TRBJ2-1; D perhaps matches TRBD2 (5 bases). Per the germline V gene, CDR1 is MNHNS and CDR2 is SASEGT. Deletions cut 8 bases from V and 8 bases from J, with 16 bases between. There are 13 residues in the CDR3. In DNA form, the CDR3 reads TGTGCCAGCGAGGGCGCGCTGGGCGATGAGCAGTTCTTC. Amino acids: CASEGALGDEQFF.

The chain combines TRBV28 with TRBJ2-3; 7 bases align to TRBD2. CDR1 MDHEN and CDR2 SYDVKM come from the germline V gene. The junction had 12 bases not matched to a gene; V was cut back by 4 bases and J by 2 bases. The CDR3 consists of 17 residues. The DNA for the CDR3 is TGTGCCAGCAGTTACTGGGGGAAGAGCGGGAACACAGATACGCAGTATTTT. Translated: CASSYWGKSGNTDTQYF.

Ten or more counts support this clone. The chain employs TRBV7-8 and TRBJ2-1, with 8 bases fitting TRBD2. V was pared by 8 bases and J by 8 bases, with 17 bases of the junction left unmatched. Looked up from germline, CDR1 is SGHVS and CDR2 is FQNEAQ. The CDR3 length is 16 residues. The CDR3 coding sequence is TGTGCCAGCCGAAGAGGGCGGGCTAGCGGGCGGGATGAGCAGTTCTTC. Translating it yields CASRRGRASGRDEQFF. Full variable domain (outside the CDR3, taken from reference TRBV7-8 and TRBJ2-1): GAGVSQSPRYKVAKRGQDVALRCDPISGHVSLFWYQQALGQGPEFLTYFQNEAQLDKSGLPSDRFFAERPEGSVSTLKIQRTQQEDSAVYLCASRRGRASGRDEQFFGPGTRLTVL.

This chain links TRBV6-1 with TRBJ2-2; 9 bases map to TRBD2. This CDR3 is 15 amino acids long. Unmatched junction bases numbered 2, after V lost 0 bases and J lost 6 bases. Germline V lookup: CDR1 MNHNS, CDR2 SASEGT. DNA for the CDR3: TGTGCCAGCAGTGAAGCTAGCGGGAGCCCCGGGGAGCTGTTTTTT. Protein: CASSEASGSPGELFF.

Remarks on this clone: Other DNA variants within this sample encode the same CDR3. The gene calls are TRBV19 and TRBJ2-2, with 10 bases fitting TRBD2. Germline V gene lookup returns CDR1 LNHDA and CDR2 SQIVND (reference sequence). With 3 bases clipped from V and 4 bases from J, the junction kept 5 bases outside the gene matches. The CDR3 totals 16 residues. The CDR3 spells CASSILAGVGTGELFF. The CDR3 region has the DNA TGTGCCAGTAGTATCCTAGCGGGAGTTGGCACCGGGGAGCTGTTTTTT.

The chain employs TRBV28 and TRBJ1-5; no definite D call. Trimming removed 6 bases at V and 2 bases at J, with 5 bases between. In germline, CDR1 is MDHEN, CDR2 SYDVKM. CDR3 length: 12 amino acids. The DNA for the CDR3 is TGTGCCAGCAGGGACCGCAATCAGCCCCAGCATTTT. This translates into CASRDRNQPQHF.

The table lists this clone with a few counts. DNA for the CDR3: TGTGCCAGCTCACCGGGACTAGCGGGAGAGGGCGAGCAGTACTTC. Translation: CASSPGLAGEGEQYF. V and J are TRBV18 and TRBJ2-7; the match to TRBD2 covers 14 bases. V lost 3 bases, J lost 6 bases, and 4 bases stayed unmatched. The CDR3 extends over 15 amino acids. CDR1 and CDR2 (germline): KGHSH, LQKENI.

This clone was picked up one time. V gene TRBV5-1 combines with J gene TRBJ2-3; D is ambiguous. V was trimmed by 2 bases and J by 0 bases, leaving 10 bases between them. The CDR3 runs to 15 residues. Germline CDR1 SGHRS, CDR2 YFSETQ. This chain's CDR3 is CASSFDGTSTDTQYF. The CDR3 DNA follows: TGCGCCAGCAGCTTTGACGGAACTAGCACAGATACGCAGTATTTT.

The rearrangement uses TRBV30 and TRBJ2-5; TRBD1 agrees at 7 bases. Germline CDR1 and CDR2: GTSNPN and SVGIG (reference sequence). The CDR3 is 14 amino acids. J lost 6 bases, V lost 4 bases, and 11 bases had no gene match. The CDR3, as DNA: TGTGCCTGGACCCCCCCTGACAGGGAACAGACCCAGTACTTC. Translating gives CAWTPPDREQTQYF.

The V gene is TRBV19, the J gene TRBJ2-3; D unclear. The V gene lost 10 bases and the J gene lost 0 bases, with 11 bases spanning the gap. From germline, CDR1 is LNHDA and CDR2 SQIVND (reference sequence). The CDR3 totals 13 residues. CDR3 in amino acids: CATRSSSTDTQYF. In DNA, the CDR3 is TGTGCCACCAGATCTTCTAGCACAGATACGCAGTATTTT.

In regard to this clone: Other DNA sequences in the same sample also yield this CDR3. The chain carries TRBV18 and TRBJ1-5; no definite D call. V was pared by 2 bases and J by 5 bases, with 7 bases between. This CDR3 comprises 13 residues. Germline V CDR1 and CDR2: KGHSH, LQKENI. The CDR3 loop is CASSPGRDQPQHF. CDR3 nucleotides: TGTGCCAGCTCACCAGGGCGGGATCAGCCCCAGCATTTT.

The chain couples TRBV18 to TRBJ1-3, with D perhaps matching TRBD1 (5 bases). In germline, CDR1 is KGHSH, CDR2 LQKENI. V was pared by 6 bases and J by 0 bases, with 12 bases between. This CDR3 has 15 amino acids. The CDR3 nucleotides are TGTGCCAGCTCGCAGACAGATTACTCTGGAAACACCATATATTTT. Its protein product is CASSQTDYSGNTIYF.

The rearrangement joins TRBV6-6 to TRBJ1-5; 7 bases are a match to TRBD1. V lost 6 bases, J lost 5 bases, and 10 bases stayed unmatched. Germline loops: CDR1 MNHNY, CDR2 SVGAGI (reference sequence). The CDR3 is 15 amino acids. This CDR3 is CASRRKGAGDQPQHF. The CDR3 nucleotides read TGTGCCAGCAGGCGAAAGGGGGCCGGGGATCAGCCCCAGCATTTT.

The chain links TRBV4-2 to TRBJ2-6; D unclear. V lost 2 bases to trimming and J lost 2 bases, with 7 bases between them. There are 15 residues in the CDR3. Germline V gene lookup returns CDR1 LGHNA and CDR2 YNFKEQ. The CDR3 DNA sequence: TGTGCCAGCAGCCAATCAGTGGCTGGGGCCAACGTCCTGACTTTC. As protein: CASSQSVAGANVLTF.

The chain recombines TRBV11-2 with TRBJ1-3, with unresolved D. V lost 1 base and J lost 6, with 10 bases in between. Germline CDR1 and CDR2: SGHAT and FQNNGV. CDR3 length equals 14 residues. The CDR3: CASSLVSMANTIYF. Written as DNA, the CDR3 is TGTGCCAGCAGCTTAGTTTCGATGGCAAACACCATATATTTT.

The CDR3 region is CASSEAQGEKLFF. CDR3 DNA: TGTGCCAGCAGTGAAGCTCAGGGGGAAAAACTGTTTTTT. The chain carries TRBV2 and TRBJ1-4; D is perhaps TRBD1 (6 bases). The V and J ends lost 0 bases and 8 bases respectively, with 7 bases between them. The CDR3 contains 13 residues. The germline CDR1 and CDR2 sequences are SNHLY and FYNNEI.

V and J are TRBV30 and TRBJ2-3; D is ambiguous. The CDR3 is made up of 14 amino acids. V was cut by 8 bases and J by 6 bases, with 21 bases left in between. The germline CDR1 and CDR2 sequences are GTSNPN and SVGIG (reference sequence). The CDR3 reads CAAQASHGSDTQYF. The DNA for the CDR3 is TGTGCCGCTCAGGCGTCTCATGGGTCGGATACGCAGTATTTT.

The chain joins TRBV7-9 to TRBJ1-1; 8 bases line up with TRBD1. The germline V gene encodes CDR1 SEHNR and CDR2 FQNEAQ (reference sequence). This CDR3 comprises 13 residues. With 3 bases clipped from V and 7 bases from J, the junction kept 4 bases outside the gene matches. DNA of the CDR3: TGTGCCAGCAGCTTTGCCGGACAGGGTGAAGCTTTCTTT. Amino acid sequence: CASSFAGQGEAFF. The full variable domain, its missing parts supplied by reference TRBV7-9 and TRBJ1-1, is DTGVSQNPRHKITKRGQNVTFRCDPISEHNRLYWYRQTLGQGPEFLTYFQNEAQLEKSRLLSDRFSAERPKGSFSTLEIQRTEQGDSAMYLCASSFAGQGEAFFGQGTRLTVV.

CDR3 sequence reads: CASSPPGGGMGTYEQYF. In DNA, the CDR3 is TGTGCCAGCAGTCCCCCCGGGGGGGGGATGGGGACCTACGAGCAGTACTTC. The J gene is TRBJ2-7, the V gene TRBV28; 8 nucleotides match TRBD2. The CDR3 sequence is 17 residues long. The ends lost 5 bases at V and 2 bases at J; junction bases unmatched: 14. Looked up from germline, CDR1 is MDHEN and CDR2 is SYDVKM. The full variable domain, in which reference TRBV28 and TRBJ2-7 provide the parts outside the CDR3, is DVKVTQSSRYLVKRTGEKVFLECVQDMDHENMFWYRQDPGLGLRLIYFSYDVKMKEKGDIPEGYSVSREKKERFSLILESASTNQTSMYLCASSPPGGGMGTYEQYFGPGTRLTVT.

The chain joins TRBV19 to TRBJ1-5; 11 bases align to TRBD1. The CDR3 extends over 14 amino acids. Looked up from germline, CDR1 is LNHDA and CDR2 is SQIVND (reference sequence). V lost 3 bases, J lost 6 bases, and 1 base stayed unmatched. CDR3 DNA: TGTGCCAGTAGTATGGGACAGGGGGTTCAGCCCCAGCATTTT. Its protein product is CASSMGQGVQPQHF.